This TCR beta chain was documented in a study of blood T cell repertoires in COVID-19. Study details: T cells, B-cell-depleted T cells, or PBMCs provided the cDNA or gDNA that served as material.

This table comes from immunoSEQ multiplex PCR, and its TCRdb copy is limited to in-frame clones, with some not included. The profile shows 250,000 to 350,000 clones, 91% of them singletons. Germline lookup yields CDR1 SGHKS and CDR2 YYEKEE (reference sequence). This CDR3 is 15 amino acids long. Between the trimmed V and J ends, which lost 4 bases and 0 bases, there was a span of 10 bases. The sequenced sample consisted of peripheral blood. The sequence was collected from a woman aged 25-40 years with COVID-19, enrolled during active disease. This chain uses TRBV5-5 with TRBJ1-4; D is unresolved. CDR3 nucleotide sequence: TGTGCCAGCAGCAAGCAGGAGGCAACTAATGAAAAACTGTTTTTT. It translates to CASSKQEATNEKLFF.